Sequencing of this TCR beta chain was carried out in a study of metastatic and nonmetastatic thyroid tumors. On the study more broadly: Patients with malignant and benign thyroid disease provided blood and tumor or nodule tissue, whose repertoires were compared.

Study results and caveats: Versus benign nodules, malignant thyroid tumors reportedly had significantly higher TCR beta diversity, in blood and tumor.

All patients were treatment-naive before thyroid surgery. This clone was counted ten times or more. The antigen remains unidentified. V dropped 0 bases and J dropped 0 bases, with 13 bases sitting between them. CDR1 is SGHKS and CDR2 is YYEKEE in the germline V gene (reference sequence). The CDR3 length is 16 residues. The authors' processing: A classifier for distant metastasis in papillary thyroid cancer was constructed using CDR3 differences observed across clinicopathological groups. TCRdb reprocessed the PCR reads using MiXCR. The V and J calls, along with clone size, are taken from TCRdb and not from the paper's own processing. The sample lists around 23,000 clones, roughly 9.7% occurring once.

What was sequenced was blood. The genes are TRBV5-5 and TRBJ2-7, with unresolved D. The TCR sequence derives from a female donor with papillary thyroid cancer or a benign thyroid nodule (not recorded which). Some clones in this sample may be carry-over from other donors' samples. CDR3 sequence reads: CASSLAAAPSSYEQYF. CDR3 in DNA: TGTGCCAGCAGCTTGGCCGCAGCACCGAGCTCCTACGAGCAGTACTTC.